This T cell receptor (beta chain) was captured in a study of T cell repertoires in cytomegalovirus infection. Study-wide results and limits: Ex vivo, HLA-C-restricted CMV-specific TCR beta clonotypes prevailed over the rest of the response.

A remark on this clonotype: What it binds is unknown.

V was trimmed by 6 bases and J by 11 bases, leaving 19 bases between them. CDR3 size: 13 residues. CDR1 SGHTA and CDR2 FQGNSA come from the germline V gene. MiXCR, run by TCRdb on the reads, gives a single entry per CDR3 protein. The sample shows approximately 320,000 distinct CDR3 sequences, roughly 9.5% of them seen only once. This receptor was taken from a human donor in good health (CMV status not recorded). Some clones in this sample may be carry-over from other donors' samples. The specimen was PBMCs. The rearrangement links TRBV7-2 to TRBJ1-1; D is ambiguous. The CDR3 DNA reads TGTGCCAGCAGTCCACATGTGGGCCCGAGGGCTTTCTTT. Protein sequence: CASSPHVGPRAFF.